This TCR beta chain emerged from a study of T cell repertoires in cytomegalovirus infection. Study at large: TCR beta signatures that were public indicated CMV infection and matching HLA type. Broader study findings: Summed public TCR beta family frequency identified CMV carriers bearing the relevant HLA.

Of note for this clonotype: Its antigen is currently unknown.

Trimming removed 0 bases at V and 2 bases at J, with 6 bases between. The CDR3 is made up of 13 amino acids. Germline V gives CDR1 SGHNT, CDR2 YYREEE (reference sequence). TCRdb reprocessed the reads via MiXCR and lists one record per CDR3 protein. This sample has some 800,000 distinct CDR3 sequences; about 27% occur once, and the top ten carry 13%. Sequencing used cultured CD8+ T cells from PBMCs, obtained from culture after CMV antigen stimulation. The chain carries TRBV5-4 and TRBJ2-7; no reliable D call. This clonotype was obtained from a human donor in good health (CMV status not recorded). Some clones in this sample may be carry-over from other donors' samples. Written as DNA, the CDR3 is TGTGCCAGCAGCTTGGATCCCCCCTACGAGCAGTACTTC. Translated: CASSLDPPYEQYF.